Listed below are T cell receptor beta chains from one sample, sequenced in a study of T cell responses to AZD1222 COVID-19 vaccine. The repertoire was sequenced with immunoSEQ multiplex PCR; TCRdb's copy has only in-frame clones and lacks some. Of 100,000 to 150,000 clones listed, more than 75% are singletons. Sequences were derived from peripheral blood, sampled on day 0 of AZD1222 vaccination. All receptors come from an adult in good health. Each CDR3 is given without its conserved first and last residue. Each record gives: J gene, clone size, V gene, CDR3 protein. Where a row states a size, it is once, few, many or the class of an expanded clone; other rows omit it.

TRBJ2-3	NA	TRBV7-8	ASSLRSSGGVKASTDTQY
TRBJ1-1	once	TRBV13	ASSLALRNTEAF
TRBJ1-2	NA	TRBV11-3	ASSSGTGVGYT
TRBJ1-3	NA	TRBV6-5	ASSMDRISGNTIY
TRBJ2-3	NA	TRBV2	ASSELGTGDFTDTQY
TRBJ1-1	NA	TRBV5-1	ASSQGTGPGTEAF
TRBJ2-6	NA	TRBV30	AWITWGGGANVLT
TRBJ2-7	NA	TRBV7-9	ASSYGQPSYEQY
TRBJ2-5	NA	TRBV5-1	ATTDRGTETQY
TRBJ1-1	many	TRBV7-8	ASSPLGALNTEAF
TRBJ2-1	NA	TRBV24-1	ATSGSAGDRGYNEQF
TRBJ2-3	NA	TRBV29-1	SVEEVAGVRY
TRBJ2-5	NA	TRBV7-9	ASRYNLREQY
TRBJ2-3	once	TRBV19	ASSTRTTASTDTQY
TRBJ2-3	NA	TRBV5-4	ASSLYEEGDTQY
TRBJ2-7	NA	TRBV11-3	ASNNDRVSYEQY
TRBJ2-1	few	TRBV11-2	ASSPSNEQF
TRBJ1-1	NA	TRBV28	ASSQTLRNTEAF
TRBJ2-5	NA	TRBV30	AWSEKPLAGGETQY
TRBJ2-1	NA	TRBV9	ASGRDSSYNEQF
TRBJ2-5	NA	TRBV5-1	ASSRQEIVETQY
TRBJ1-4	NA	TRBV5-1	ASSRGTLGEKLF
TRBJ1-6	few	TRBV12-3/TRBV12-4	ASSQGGGSPLH
TRBJ1-1	NA	TRBV28	ASRRQGITEAF
TRBJ2-7	NA	TRBV9	ASSPYPEQY
TRBJ1-1	NA	TRBV7-3	ASSLQGPNTEAF
TRBJ2-7	once	TRBV9	ASSPSGSSYEQY
TRBJ2-3	NA	TRBV14	ASSLPFRQGRDTQY
TRBJ2-7	NA	TRBV21-1	ASSKGLSGYEQY
TRBJ2-7	NA	TRBV2	ASSLDRGPSYEQY
TRBJ1-5	NA	TRBV4-1	ASSQGRVVNQPQH
TRBJ2-1	NA	TRBV7-2	ASSLVGTSVYNEQF
TRBJ1-4	NA	TRBV6-1	ASSEIPGTGGEKLF
TRBJ2-5	NA	TRBV4-1	ASSQPTGGSQETQY
TRBJ1-6	NA	TRBV4-1	ASSQEGGGSYNSPLH
TRBJ1-5	once	TRBV29-1	SVWDGDQPQH
TRBJ2-3	once	TRBV28	ASSLWGTSGASTDTQY
TRBJ1-6	NA	TRBV7-2	ASSLVIQGRSPLH
TRBJ2-3	few	TRBV2	ASKSKSTTTDTQY
TRBJ2-7	once	TRBV19	ASSTGQGDYEQY
TRBJ2-3	NA	TRBV27	ASRLAGGPDTQY
TRBJ2-1	NA	TRBV10-3	AIRGLGKDNEQF
TRBJ2-5	NA	TRBV5-1	ASSLAPRQETQY
TRBJ2-5	NA	TRBV11-2	ASSSFRDTIPAQY
TRBJ1-1	NA	TRBV4-1	ASSQVEGLSTEAF
TRBJ2-1	NA	TRBV28	ASSSSSGLAYNEQF
TRBJ1-2	NA	TRBV2	ASSEGRGGYGYT
TRBJ1-1	NA	TRBV7-8	ASSLTANTEAF
TRBJ2-3	NA	TRBV5-5	ASSLADARANTQY
TRBJ1-2	NA	TRBV30	AWSVPRVSNYGYT
TRBJ1-2	NA	TRBV9	ASSVGGYGYT
TRBJ1-1	NA	TRBV27	ASSLSWTEKAF